This T cell receptor (beta chain) was identified in a study of T cells in localized non-small cell lung cancer. Researchers cut adjacent lung at least 2 cm from the tumor margin, and it showed no atypia. Study-level results: Multi-region tumor sequencing was not done, so intratumor heterogeneity could not be excluded.

Generated by immunoSEQ multiplex PCR, the TCRdb table keeps only in-frame clones and is missing some. The table includes about 1,100 clones, less than 25% detected once. The ends lost 6 bases at V and 6 bases at J; junction bases unmatched: 4. Germline-derived CDR1 and CDR2 are SQVTM and ANQGSEA. The CDR3 has 13 residues. On this clone: Its antigen is currently unknown.

The sequencing used normal lung tissue next to the tumor, collected before any cancer treatment. The rearrangement links TRBV29-1 to TRBJ2-7; TRBD2 agrees at 14 bases. The clonotype originates from a female donor older than 55 with stage I squamous cell lung carcinoma. This CDR3 reads CSVTGTSGSEQYF. As DNA, the CDR3 is TGCAGCGTCACCGGGACTAGCGGGAGCGAGCAGTACTTC.